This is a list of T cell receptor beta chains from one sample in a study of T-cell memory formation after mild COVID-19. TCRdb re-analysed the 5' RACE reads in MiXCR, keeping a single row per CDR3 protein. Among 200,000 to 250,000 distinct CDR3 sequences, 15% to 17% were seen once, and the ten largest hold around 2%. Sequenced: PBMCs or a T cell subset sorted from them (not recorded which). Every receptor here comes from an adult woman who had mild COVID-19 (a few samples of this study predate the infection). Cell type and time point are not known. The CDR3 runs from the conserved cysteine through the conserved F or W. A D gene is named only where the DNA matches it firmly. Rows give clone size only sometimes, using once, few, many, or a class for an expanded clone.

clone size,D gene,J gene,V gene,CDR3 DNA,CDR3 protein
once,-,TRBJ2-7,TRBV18,TGTGCCAGCTCACCACGACCACAGGTGATTCAAGTCTACGAGCAGTACTTC,CASSPRPQVIQVYEQYF
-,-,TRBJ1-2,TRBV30,TGTGCCTGGAGTGTTACCTATGGCTACACCTTC,CAWSVTYGYTF
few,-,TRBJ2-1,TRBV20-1,TGCAGTGCTAGGATGGTTAGCGGCAACAATGAGCAGTTCTTC,CSARMVSGNNEQFF
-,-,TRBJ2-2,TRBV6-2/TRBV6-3,TGTGCCAGCAGAGACCCCACCGGGGAGCTGTTTTTT,CASRDPTGELFF
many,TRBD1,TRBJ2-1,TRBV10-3,TGTGCCATCAGTGCAAAGGGGGCGGACAATGAGCAGTTCTTC,CAISAKGADNEQFF
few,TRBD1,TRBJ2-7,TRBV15,TGTGCCACCAGCAGAGATCCCGGGACAGGCTCCTACGAGCAGTACTTC,CATSRDPGTGSYEQYF
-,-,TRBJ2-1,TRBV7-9,TGTGCCAGCAGCTTTAGGCCCTTGAGCTCCTACAATGAGCAGTTCTTC,CASSFRPLSSYNEQFF
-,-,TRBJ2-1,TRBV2,TGTGCCAGCAGGAGGGGGAGACAGGTAAAGGTCAATGAGCAGTTCTTC,CASRRGRQVKVNEQFF
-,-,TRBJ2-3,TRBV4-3,TGCGCCAGCAGCCAGCGGGGGCGGACGCAGTATTTT,CASSQRGRTQYF
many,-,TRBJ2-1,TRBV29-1,TGCAGCGCGCGGCCCCCGGGCTCCTACAATGAGCAGTTCTTC,CSARPPGSYNEQFF
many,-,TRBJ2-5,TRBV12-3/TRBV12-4,TGTGCCAGCAGTCCCCTGGTGGGGGAGACCCAGTACTTC,CASSPLVGETQYF
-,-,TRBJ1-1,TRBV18,TGTGCCAGCTCACCAACACAAGTAGGGAACACTGAAGCTTTCTTT,CASSPTQVGNTEAFF
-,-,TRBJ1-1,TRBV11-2,TGTGCCAGCTCAGGGTTAGGGGCGCGAAGGAACACTGAAGCTTTCTTT,CASSGLGARRNTEAFF
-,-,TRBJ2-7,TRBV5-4,TGTGCCAGCAGCTCACTCCTGGGGGGAAACGAGCAGTACTTC,CASSSLLGGNEQYF
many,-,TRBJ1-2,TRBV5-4,TGTGCCAGCAGCTTGGCGGGTGGCAGGGATGGCTACACCTTC,CASSLAGGRDGYTF
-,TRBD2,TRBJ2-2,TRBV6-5,TGTGCCAGCAGTTACGGGCCGTCTAGCGGGAGATTTACCGGGGAGCTGTTTTTT,CASSYGPSSGRFTGELFF
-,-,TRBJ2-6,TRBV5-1,TGCGCCAGCACCACAGGGACGGCTGGGGCCAACGTCCTGACTTTC,CASTTGTAGANVLTF
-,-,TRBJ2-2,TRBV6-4,TGTGCCAGCACCCGGGACCCCCAAACCGGGGAGCTGTTTTTT,CASTRDPQTGELFF
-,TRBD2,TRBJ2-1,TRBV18,TGTGCCAGCTCACTCCGACTAGCTGAGGAGCAGTTCTTC,CASSLRLAEEQFF
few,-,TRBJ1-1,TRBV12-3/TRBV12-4,TGTGCCAGCAGTTTTAGATTTGCTGAAGCTTTCTTT,CASSFRFAEAFF
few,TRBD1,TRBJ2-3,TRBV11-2,TGTGCCAGCAGCTGGGGACAGGGTGCGGCGAATACGCAGTATTTT,CASSWGQGAANTQYF
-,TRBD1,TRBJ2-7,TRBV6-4,TGTGCCAGCAGTGACGTTCCCGGGACAGGGGCCCGCGAGCAGTACTTC,CASSDVPGTGAREQYF
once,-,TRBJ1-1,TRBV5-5,TGTGCCAGCAGCTTTCGGTCGGGGTGGAACACTGAAGCTTTCTTT,CASSFRSGWNTEAFF